These 15 T cell receptor beta chains were sequenced from one sample in a study of OX40 agonist ivuxolimab in advanced cancers. Produced via immunoSEQ multiplex PCR; TCRdb's table is partial and in-frame only. The repertoire consists of 74,000 or so clones, with 70% to 90% occurring once and the leading ten covering less than 12%. This material consisted of CD4+ or CD8+ T cells sorted from blood, taken in a trial of the OX40 agonist ivuxolimab. The receptors shown here come from an adult with an advanced solid tumor such as melanoma, head and neck, liver or kidney cancer.

The chain is built from TRBV6-4 and TRBJ1-4, with 9 positions matching TRBD1. Losses at the gene ends were 2 bases for V and 6 bases for J; bases not matched to a gene: 7. Per the germline V gene, CDR1 is MRHNA and CDR2 is SNTAGT. This CDR3 is 16 amino acids long. The CDR3 loop is CASSDRDRVGDEKLFF. CDR3 coding DNA: TGTGCCAGCAGTGACCGGGACAGGGTTGGGGATGAAAAACTGTTTTTT.

The rearrangement links TRBV7-2 to TRBJ2-3, with D unresolved. Trimming removed 3 bases from V and 4 bases from J, with 11 bases in between. The CDR3 covers 14 residues. The V gene's germline CDR1 is SGHTA and CDR2 FQGNSA. The CDR3, as DNA: TGTGCCAGCAGCTTTGGTCCTGGGGCAGATACGCAGTATTTT. This gives the protein CASSFGPGADTQYF.

This chain joins TRBV2 and TRBJ2-1, with 10 bases aligning to TRBD2. Germline trimming cut 6 bases from V and 7 bases from J; bases unmatched to any gene: 9. CDR1 SNHLY and CDR2 FYNNEI come from the germline V gene. This CDR3 has 15 amino acids. Here the CDR3 DNA reads TGTGCCAGCAGCGAACTAGCGGGGACTAGGAATGAGCAGTTCTTC. It yields the protein CASSELAGTRNEQFF.

The rearrangement joins TRBV6-6 to TRBJ2-1; 11 bases agree with TRBD1. CDR1 is MNHNY and CDR2 is SVGAGI in the germline V gene (reference sequence). This CDR3 comprises 14 residues. V gave up 8 bases and J gave up 6 bases; unmatched junction bases: 6. The CDR3 protein is CASSGTGGSNEQFF. For the CDR3, the DNA is TGTGCCAGCTCCGGGACAGGGGGAAGCAATGAGCAGTTCTTC.

This clone has only a few counts. The chain has TRBV13 and TRBJ2-1, with 14 bases matching TRBD2. CDR1 is PRHDT, CDR2 FYEKMQ, per germline (reference sequence). J was trimmed by 2 bases and V by 5 bases; bases with no gene match: 8. This CDR3 has 18 amino acids. As DNA, the CDR3 is TGTGCCAGCAGCCCCTCCGGGACTAGCGGGAGACCCTACAATGAGCAGTTCTTC. It translates to CASSPSGTSGRPYNEQFF.

This chain connects TRBV6-1 to TRBJ2-1; tentative D call: TRBD2 (6 bases). V dropped 4 bases and J dropped 3 bases, with 10 bases sitting between them. Looked up from germline, CDR1 is MNHNS and CDR2 is SASEGT. This CDR3 contains 14 residues. For the CDR3, the DNA is TGTGCCAGCAGTGGACTAGTGATCTACAATGAGCAGTTCTTC. Its protein is CASSGLVIYNEQFF.

The rearrangement links TRBV6-5 to TRBJ2-3; a weak D match, TRBD2 (7 bases). CDR3 size: 14 residues. CDR1 MNHEY and CDR2 SVGAGI come from the germline V gene. Trimming took 6 bases from V and 1 from J, leaving 11 bases between them. CDR3 nucleotides: TGTGCCAGCAGGCGGGGGCATGGCACAGATACGCAGTATTTT. This translates into CASRRGHGTDTQYF.

The chain employs TRBV20-1 and TRBJ2-5, with 9 positions matching TRBD1. The length of the CDR3 is 11 residues. Per germline, CDR1 DFQATT and CDR2 SNEGSKA (reference sequence). V was pared by 6 bases and J by 5 bases, with 1 base of the junction left unmatched. Here the CDR3 reads CSADRGETQYF. The CDR3 region has the DNA TGCAGTGCAGACAGGGGGGAGACCCAGTACTTC.

V usage is TRBV2 and J usage is TRBJ2-7, with TRBD1 matching over 8 bases. The CDR3 spans 14 residues. The V gene's germline CDR1 is SNHLY and CDR2 FYNNEI. Germline trimming cut 2 bases from V and 2 bases from J; bases unmatched to any gene: 2. CDR3 DNA sequence: TGTGCCAGCAGTGAACAGGGACAGGCCTACGAGCAGTACTTC. Its protein is CASSEQGQAYEQYF.

J is TRBJ2-2 and V is TRBV2, with TRBD2 matching 9 bases. The germline V gene encodes CDR1 SNHLY and CDR2 FYNNEI. The V gene end was trimmed by 1 base and the J gene end by 5 bases; junction bases not matched to a gene: 2. CDR3 size: 15 residues. The CDR3 DNA reads as TGTGCCAGCAGTGAAGTAGCGGGGGAGACCGGGGAGCTGTTTTTT. Protein sequence: CASSEVAGETGELFF. The variable domain in full, with the rest retrieved from reference TRBV2 and TRBJ2-2, is EPEVTQTPSHQVTQMGQEVILRCVPISNHLYFYWYRQILGQKVEFLVSFYNNEISEKSEIFDDQFSVERPDGSNFTLKIRSTKLEDSAMYFCASSEVAGETGELFFGEGSRLTVL.

The J gene is TRBJ1-2, the V gene TRBV2; tentatively, D is TRBD1 (5 bases). The CDR3 runs to 13 residues. V was pared by 8 bases and J by 4 bases, with 14 bases between. From germline, CDR1 is SNHLY and CDR2 FYNNEI. Here the CDR3 DNA reads TGTGCCAGCCCTCGCCCAGGGAGCTATGGCTACACCTTC. Protein product: CASPRPGSYGYTF.

The rearrangement joins TRBV11-3 to TRBJ1-3; 12 nucleotides match TRBD1. The V segment lost 3 bases and the J segment 4 bases; nucleotides outside the gene matches: 10. The CDR3 length is 18 residues. Germline loops: CDR1 SGHNT, CDR2 YENEEA. Here the CDR3 DNA reads TGTGCCAGCAGCTTTATTCCGGGACAGGGGGCTCCCGGAAACACCATATATTTT. Its translation: CASSFIPGQGAPGNTIYF. Full variable domain (outside the CDR3, taken from reference TRBV11-3 and TRBJ1-3): EAGVVQSPRYKIIEKKQPVAFWCNPISGHNTLYWYLQNLGQGPELLIRYENEEAVDDSQLPKDRFSAERLKGVDSTLKIQPAELGDSAVYLCASSFIPGQGAPGNTIYFGEGSWLTVV.

This sequence joins TRBV2 and TRBJ1-1; the D gene is possibly TRBD1 (6 bases). Per germline, CDR1 SNHLY and CDR2 FYNNEI. V lost 3 bases to trimming and J lost 5 bases, with 10 bases between them. This CDR3 contains 13 residues. CDR3 nucleotides: TGTGCCAGCAGTGACAGGGGTTGGACTGAAGCTTTCTTT. Residues: CASSDRGWTEAFF.

The V and J genes are TRBV2 and TRBJ1-5; no clear D. The germline V gene has CDR1 SNHLY and CDR2 FYNNEI. The CDR3 spans 13 residues. V lost 6 bases and J 2 bases, leaving 8 bases between the germline ends. The CDR3 DNA sequence: TGTGCCAGCAGACCGTTGGGCAATCAGCCCCAGCATTTT. Amino acids: CASRPLGNQPQHF.

As DNA, the CDR3 is TGCGCCAGCAGGAGGGAGGGGGGGACCTACAATGAGCAGTTCTTC. It codes for CASRREGGTYNEQFF. The chain combines TRBV5-1 with TRBJ2-1; TRBD2 is a possible D gene (7 bases). The germline CDR1 and CDR2 sequences are SGHRS and YFSETQ. V gave up 5 bases and J gave up 2 bases, with 14 bases separating them. The CDR3 contains 15 residues.